This entry describes one TCR beta chain. The data stem from a study of blood T cell repertoires in COVID-19. TCRdb's table, derived via immunoSEQ multiplex PCR, lists solely in-frame clones and lacks some. The sample lists just over 300,000 clones, roughly 87% seen once, with approximately 9% in the top ten. The sample comprised PBMCs or T cells enriched from blood (not recorded which). This sequence was found in a woman aged 18 to 35 who had recovered from COVID-19.

CDR3 region: CASSAYLRNEQFF. DNA of the CDR3: TGTGCCAGCAGTGCCTACCTCCGGAATGAGCAGTTCTTC. This chain connects TRBV25-1 to TRBJ2-1; D is undetermined. There are 13 residues in the CDR3. Germline CDR1 MGHDK, CDR2 SYGVNS. The V and J ends lost 4 bases and 7 bases respectively, with 11 bases between them.